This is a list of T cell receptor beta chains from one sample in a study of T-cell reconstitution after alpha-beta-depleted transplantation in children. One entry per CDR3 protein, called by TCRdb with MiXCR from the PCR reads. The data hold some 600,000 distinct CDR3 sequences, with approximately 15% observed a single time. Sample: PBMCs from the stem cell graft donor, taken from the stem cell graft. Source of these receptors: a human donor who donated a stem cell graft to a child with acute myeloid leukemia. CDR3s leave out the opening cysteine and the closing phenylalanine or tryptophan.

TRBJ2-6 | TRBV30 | AWGLDPGANVLT
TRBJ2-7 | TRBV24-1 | ATSDARGQSTYEQY
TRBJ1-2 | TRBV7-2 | PSSRTPGQGYGYT
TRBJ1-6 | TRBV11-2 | ANTRAGHPPNSPLH
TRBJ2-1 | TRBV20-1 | SGNNEQF
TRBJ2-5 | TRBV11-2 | ASSQGTGGQSETQY
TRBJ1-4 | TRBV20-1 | SATHRGYSEKLF
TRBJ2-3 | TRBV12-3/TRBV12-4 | ASTPLRAGDTQY
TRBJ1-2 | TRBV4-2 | ASSQEGWSDGYT
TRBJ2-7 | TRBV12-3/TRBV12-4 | ASSSPGTGLRYEQY
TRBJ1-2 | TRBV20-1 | SARDELGPIVFNYGYT
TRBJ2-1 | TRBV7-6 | ASSRTSGGSAGDNEQF
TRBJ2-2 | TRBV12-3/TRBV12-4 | ASSLQGHTGELF
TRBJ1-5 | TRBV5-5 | ASSPSGGWGQPQH
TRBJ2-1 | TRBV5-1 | ASSRTRTGGNEQF
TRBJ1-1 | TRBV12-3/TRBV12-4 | TCSLGTGGGRNTEAF
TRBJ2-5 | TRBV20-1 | SASGQGLSETQY
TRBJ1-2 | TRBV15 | ATSKFGQGEGYT
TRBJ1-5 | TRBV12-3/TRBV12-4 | ASRQAGTPNQPQH
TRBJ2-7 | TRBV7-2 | ASSLGRQGPYEQY
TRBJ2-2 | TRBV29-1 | SVVGRVNTGELF
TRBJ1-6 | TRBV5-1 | ASSPGGNSPLH
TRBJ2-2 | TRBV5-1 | ASSLAGTSVTGELF
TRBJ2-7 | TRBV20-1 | SARGGGPYEQY
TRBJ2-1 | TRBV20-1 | SARRRPLNEQF
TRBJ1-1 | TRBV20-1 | SASDRGVVNTEAF
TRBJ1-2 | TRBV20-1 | SARERGQNYGYT
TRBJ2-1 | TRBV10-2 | ASNGVAGGPNEQF
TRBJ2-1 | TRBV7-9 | ASSAGSSYNEQF
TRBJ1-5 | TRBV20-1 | SARSGGSGQPQH
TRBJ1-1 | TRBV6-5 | ASSYSRGLNTEAF
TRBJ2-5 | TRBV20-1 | SALGLDQETQY
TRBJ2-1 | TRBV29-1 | SVEILTGLGYNEQF
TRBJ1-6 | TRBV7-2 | ASSLGDRGNSPLH
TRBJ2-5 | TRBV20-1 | SADPSTGLMGETQY
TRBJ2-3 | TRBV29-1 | SVEVWTSGGALDPDTQY
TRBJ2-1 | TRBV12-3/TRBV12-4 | ASSFVAGALNEQF
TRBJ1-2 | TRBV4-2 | ASGPGPLGYT
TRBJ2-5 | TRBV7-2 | ASSLQGARETQY
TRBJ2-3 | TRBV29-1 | SVLAGGTDTQY
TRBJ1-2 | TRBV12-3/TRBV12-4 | ASTEGPAIYGYT
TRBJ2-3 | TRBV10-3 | AIRGPTAADTQY
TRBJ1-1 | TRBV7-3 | ASSLTVGGTEAF
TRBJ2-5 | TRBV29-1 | SVVLAGASQETQY
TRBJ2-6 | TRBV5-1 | ASSGGNSGANVLT
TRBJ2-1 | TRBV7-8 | ASSLGGASRNEQF
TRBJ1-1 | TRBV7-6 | ASSQQRTGNTEAF
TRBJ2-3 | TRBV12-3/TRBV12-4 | ASSFMGFTDTQY
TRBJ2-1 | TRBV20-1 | SASPLERPYLDEQF
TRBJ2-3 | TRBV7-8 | ASSLVPSAYLGTDTQY
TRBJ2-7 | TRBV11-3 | ASSFPGQAYEQY
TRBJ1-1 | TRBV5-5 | ASSFRQANTEAF
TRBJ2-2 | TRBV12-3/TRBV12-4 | ASSRTPLANTGELF
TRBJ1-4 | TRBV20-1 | SAPRSGNLLANEKLF